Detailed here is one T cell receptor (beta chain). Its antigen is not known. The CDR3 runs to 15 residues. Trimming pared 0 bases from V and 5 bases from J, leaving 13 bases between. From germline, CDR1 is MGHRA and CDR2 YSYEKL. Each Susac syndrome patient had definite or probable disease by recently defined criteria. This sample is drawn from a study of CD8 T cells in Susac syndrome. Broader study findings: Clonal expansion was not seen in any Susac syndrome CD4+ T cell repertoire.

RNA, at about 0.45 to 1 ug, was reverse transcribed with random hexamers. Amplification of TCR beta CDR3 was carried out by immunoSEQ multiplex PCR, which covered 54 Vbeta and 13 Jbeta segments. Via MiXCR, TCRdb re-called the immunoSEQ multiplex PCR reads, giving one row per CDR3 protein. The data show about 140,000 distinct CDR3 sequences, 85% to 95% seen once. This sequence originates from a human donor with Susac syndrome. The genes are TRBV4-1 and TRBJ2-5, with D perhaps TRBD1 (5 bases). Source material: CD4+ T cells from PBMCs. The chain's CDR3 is CASSQEDDGAETQYF. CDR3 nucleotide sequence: TGCGCCAGCAGCCAAGAAGACGATGGGGCGGAGACCCAGTACTTC.